A single sample is the source of the 23 T cell receptor beta chains below, sequenced in a study of cytomegalovirus exposure and HLA in healthy donors. Amplification used 60 Vbeta primers and 13 Jbeta primers. Sequencing used immunoSEQ multiplex PCR; TCRdb keeps in-frame clones, though not all of them. The sample consists of over 150,000 clones, about four fifths of them appearing once. Sequences were obtained from PBMCs. Receptor source: a man aged 25-45 years in good health and CMV-seronegative.

The J gene is TRBJ2-7, the V gene TRBV27, with 9 bases aligning to TRBD1. This CDR3 has 16 residues. Germline V gives CDR1 MNHEY, CDR2 SMNVEV (reference sequence). The trim removed 5 bases at V and 2 bases at J, leaving 10 bases unmatched. For the CDR3, the DNA is TGTGCCAGCAGTCCCTCGACAGGGGGATCAGCCTACGAGCAGTACTTC. It encodes CASSPSTGGSAYEQYF.

This clone was observed once. V is TRBV19 and J is TRBJ2-2; TRBD1 matches at 9 bases. The CDR3 extends over 14 amino acids. The germline gives CDR1 LNHDA, CDR2 SQIVND (reference sequence). Germline trimming cut 8 bases from V and 6 bases from J; bases unmatched to any gene: 7. The CDR3 region is CASRQGDIAGELFF. CDR3 nucleotides: TGTGCCAGTCGACAGGGGGATATCGCCGGGGAGCTGTTTTTT.

The chain employs TRBV9 and TRBJ1-1; D may be TRBD1 (6 bases). Germline CDR1 SGDLS, CDR2 YYNGEE. V was trimmed by 7 bases and J by 1 base, leaving 8 bases between them. The CDR3 is 12 amino acids. Here the CDR3 reads CASGGGNTEAFF. The CDR3, as DNA: TGTGCCAGCGGGGGCGGGAACACTGAAGCTTTCTTT.

The chain combines TRBV27 with TRBJ1-1, with 8 positions matching TRBD1. Trimming at V came to 5 bases and at J to 1 base, leaving 6 bases not matched to a gene. The CDR3 spans 15 residues. CDR1 is MNHEY and CDR2 is SMNVEV in the germline V gene (reference sequence). CDR3 bases: TGTGCCAGCAGTGGTCGACAGGGGACGAACACTGAAGCTTTCTTT. Translated: CASSGRQGTNTEAFF.

The V gene is TRBV5-1, the J gene TRBJ1-2; D may be TRBD1 (6 bases). Germline V gene data show CDR1 as SGHRS and CDR2 as YFSETQ. The germline V and J ends were trimmed by 5 bases and 1 base, with 18 bases remaining between them. The CDR3 is 16 amino acids. CDR3 bases: TGCGCCAGCAGTCCGGTGGGACAAACAAGTAACTATGGCTACACCTTC. Translation gives CASSPVGQTSNYGYTF. The variable domain in full, with the rest retrieved from reference TRBV5-1 and TRBJ1-2, is KAGVTQTPRYLIKTRGQQVTLSCSPISGHRSVSWYQQTPGQGLQFLFEYFSETQRNKGNFPGRFSGRQFSNSRSEMNVSTLELGDSALYLCASSPVGQTSNYGYTFGSGTRLTVV.

J is TRBJ2-1 and V is TRBV14; the match to TRBD2 covers 14 bases. Trimming at V came to 4 bases and at J to 2 bases, leaving 4 bases not matched to a gene. CDR3 size: 17 residues. In germline, CDR1 is SGHDN, CDR2 FVKESK. CDR3 protein: CASSPRTSGRTYNEQFF. For the CDR3, the DNA is TGTGCCAGCAGCCCCCGGACTAGCGGGAGGACCTACAATGAGCAGTTCTTC.

The genes are TRBV9 and TRBJ2-1; D is unclear. CDR1 and CDR2 (germline): SGDLS, YYNGEE. The CDR3 length is 13 residues. The V end was cut by 3 bases, the J end by 2 bases, with 6 bases between. In DNA, the CDR3 is TGTGCCAGCAGCGCCTCTACCTACAATGAGCAGTTCTTC. It encodes CASSASTYNEQFF.

The J gene is TRBJ1-2, the V gene TRBV5-1, with D unclear. Looked up from germline, CDR1 is SGHRS and CDR2 is YFSETQ. With 4 bases removed from V and 8 bases from J, the gap between germline ends came to 15 bases. The CDR3 covers 13 residues. The CDR3 spells CASSPELADGYTF. CDR3 nucleotide sequence: TGCGCCAGCAGCCCGGAGCTGGCAGACGGCTACACCTTC.

The chain employs TRBV2 and TRBJ2-7; 11 bases map to TRBD2. CDR1 SNHLY and CDR2 FYNNEI come from the germline V gene. The CDR3 contains 15 residues. The J segment lost 4 bases and the V segment lost 0 bases, leaving 2 bases of the junction unmatched. CDR3 coding DNA: TGTGCCAGCAGTGAAGCACCTAGCGGGAGGTACGAGCAGTACTTC. As protein: CASSEAPSGRYEQYF.

The chain links TRBV28 to TRBJ1-1; D is ambiguous. Trimming pared 6 bases from V and 0 bases from J, leaving 11 bases between. From germline, CDR1 is MDHEN and CDR2 SYDVKM. The CDR3 has 14 amino acids. DNA of the CDR3: TGTGCCAGCAGAATTCCCTTATTGAACACTGAAGCTTTCTTT. Protein product: CASRIPLLNTEAFF.

This clone came up a few times. Mismatch with germline at one junction end may stem from a read error. V is TRBV6-1 and J is TRBJ2-2; TRBD2 matches at 7 bases. Per germline, CDR1 MNHNS and CDR2 SASEGT. This CDR3 has 18 amino acids. In nucleotides, the CDR3 is TGTGCCATCAGTGTGGATCCGTTTAGCGGGCATAACACCGGGGAGCTGTTTTTT. The encoded protein is CAISVDPFSGHNTGELFF.

The V call is TRBV28, the J call TRBJ2-7; 9 positions agree with TRBD1. This CDR3 is built from 16 residues. The junction had 8 bases not matched to a gene; V was cut back by 3 bases and J by 2 bases. CDR1 is MDHEN, CDR2 SYDVKM, per germline. CDR3 sequence reads: CASSFNGQGIPYEQYF. In DNA form, the CDR3 reads TGTGCCAGCAGTTTTAATGGACAGGGGATACCCTACGAGCAGTACTTC. Supplemented by reference TRBV28 and TRBJ2-7, the full variable domain reads DVKVTQSSRYLVKRTGEKVFLECVQDMDHENMFWYRQDPGLGLRLIYFSYDVKMKEKGDIPEGYSVSREKKERFSLILESASTNQTSMYLCASSFNGQGIPYEQYFGPGTRLTVT.

V is TRBV28 and J is TRBJ2-3; D possibly corresponds to TRBD2 (5 bases). This CDR3 has 15 residues. The ends were cut back, 11 bases at V and 4 bases at J, with 22 bases in the middle. From germline, CDR1 is MDHEN and CDR2 SYDVKM. Here the CDR3 reads CACASRTYFPDTQYF. The CDR3 region has the DNA TGTGCCTGCGCGAGTCGGACTTATTTCCCAGATACGCAGTATTTT. Complete variable domain (other parts from reference TRBV28 and TRBJ2-3): DVKVTQSSRYLVKRTGEKVFLECVQDMDHENMFWYRQDPGLGLRLIYFSYDVKMKEKGDIPEGYSVSREKKERFSLILESASTNQTSMYLCACASRTYFPDTQYFGPGTRLTVL.

The chain carries TRBV2 and TRBJ2-7, with D possibly being TRBD1 (5 bases). CDR3 length equals 13 residues. Germline V lookup: CDR1 SNHLY, CDR2 FYNNEI. The V and J ends lost 3 bases and 7 bases respectively, with 13 bases between them. The CDR3 spells CASSDEQELEQYF. Here the CDR3 DNA reads TGTGCCAGCAGTGATGAACAGGAATTGGAGCAGTACTTC.

The CDR3, as DNA: TGTGCCAGTCCCTTCTCCGGGACAGGTGTAATCCAGCCCCAGCATTTT. This codes for CASPFSGTGVIQPQHF. This chain joins TRBV2 and TRBJ1-5, with TRBD1 matching over 8 bases. Unmatched junction bases numbered 17, after V lost 9 bases and J lost 7 bases. This CDR3 is built from 16 residues. CDR1 SNHLY and CDR2 FYNNEI come from the germline V gene. Based on the CDR3 plus reference TRBV2 and TRBJ1-5, the full variable domain is EPEVTQTPSHQVTQMGQEVILRCVPISNHLYFYWYRQILGQKVEFLVSFYNNEISEKSEIFDDQFSVERPDGSNFTLKIRSTKLEDSAMYFCASPFSGTGVIQPQHFGDGTRLSIL.

The chain links TRBV29-1 to TRBJ1-1; TRBD1 matches at 11 bases. The J segment lost 11 bases and the V segment lost 4 bases, leaving 9 bases of the junction unmatched. Germline assignment: CDR1 SQVTM and CDR2 ANQGSEA. This CDR3 spans 13 amino acids. The CDR3 loop is CSVGPGTGGKAFF. In DNA form, the CDR3 reads TGCAGCGTTGGGCCCGGGACAGGGGGGAAGGCTTTCTTT.

The CDR3: CASGRPGGIVYEQYF. The CDR3 region has the DNA TGTGCCAGTGGGAGGCCAGGGGGTATAGTCTACGAGCAGTACTTC. The chain combines TRBV19 with TRBJ2-7, with D possibly TRBD1 on 7 matching bases. CDR3 length: 15 amino acids. Germline V gene lookup returns CDR1 LNHDA and CDR2 SQIVND (reference sequence). Between the trimmed V and J ends, which lost 8 bases and 3 bases, there was a span of 20 bases.

The V call is TRBV7-2, the J call TRBJ2-7, with D perhaps TRBD1 (5 bases). The CDR3 is 14 amino acids. The germline V gene encodes CDR1 SGHTA and CDR2 FQGNSA. V gave up 3 bases and J gave up 0 bases, with 9 bases separating them. The CDR3 region has the DNA TGTGCCAGCAGCTTCCGGACATTCTCCTACGAGCAGTACTTC. Protein: CASSFRTFSYEQYF. The full variable domain, rest sourced from reference TRBV7-2 and TRBJ2-7, is GAGVSQSPSNKVTEKGKDVELRCDPISGHTALYWYRQSLGQGLEFLIYFQGNSAPDKSGLPSDRFSAERTGGSVSTLTIQRTQQEDSAVYLCASSFRTFSYEQYFGPGTRLTVT.

The chain combines TRBV30 with TRBJ2-1, with 7 positions matching TRBD2. V gave up 0 bases and J gave up 5 bases; unmatched junction bases: 1. Per the germline V gene, CDR1 is GTSNPN and CDR2 is SVGIG (reference sequence). The CDR3 covers 13 residues. The CDR3 region is CAWSVAGDNEQFF. CDR3 nucleotides: TGTGCCTGGAGTGTGGCGGGAGACAATGAGCAGTTCTTC.

V gene TRBV28 combines with J gene TRBJ2-7; 9 positions match TRBD2. Germline-derived CDR1 and CDR2 are MDHEN and SYDVKM. The ends lost 4 bases at V and 5 bases at J; junction bases unmatched: 6. This CDR3 region has 14 residues. For the CDR3, the DNA is TGTGCCAGCAGTTCTCTAGGGACTAGCAACGAGCAGTACTTC. Protein sequence: CASSSLGTSNEQYF. Supplemented by reference TRBV28 and TRBJ2-7, the full variable domain reads DVKVTQSSRYLVKRTGEKVFLECVQDMDHENMFWYRQDPGLGLRLIYFSYDVKMKEKGDIPEGYSVSREKKERFSLILESASTNQTSMYLCASSSLGTSNEQYFGPGTRLTVT.

The V gene is TRBV5-6, the J gene TRBJ2-3; tentative D call: TRBD1 (6 bases). This CDR3 is 16 amino acids long. The V end was cut by 3 bases, the J end by 1 base, with 15 bases between. CDR1 and CDR2 from the germline V gene are SGHDT and YYEEEE. This CDR3 reads CASSSIFSGGTDTQYF. CDR3 bases: TGTGCCAGCAGCTCAATATTCTCAGGGGGCACAGATACGCAGTATTTT.

This clone was seen only a few times. This CDR3 is CASRFTGETEAFF. The CDR3 DNA is TGTGCCAGTCGGTTCACAGGGGAAACTGAAGCTTTCTTT. The chain couples TRBV19 to TRBJ1-1, with 7 bases aligning to TRBD1. The trim removed 8 bases at V and 5 bases at J, leaving 8 bases unmatched. The length of the CDR3 is 13 residues. Germline CDR1 is LNHDA and CDR2 is SQIVND (reference sequence).

The chain combines TRBV28 with TRBJ2-3; 11 bases map to TRBD2. CDR1 and CDR2 (germline): MDHEN, SYDVKM. The CDR3 extends over 18 amino acids. V trimming: 2 bases; J trimming: 1 base; junction bases outside the gene matches: 8. The CDR3 is CASSLGWTSGRGTDTQYF. CDR3 in DNA: TGTGCCAGCAGTTTAGGGTGGACTAGCGGGCGGGGCACAGATACGCAGTATTTT.